A selection of T cell receptor beta chains follows, all from one sample in a study of beta chain features in type 1 diabetes. Assay used: immunoSEQ multiplex PCR; TCRdb lists only in-frame clones, some missing. The sample lists more than 550,000 clones; 11% to 15% were seen once. The sample comprised naive CD4+ T cells from blood. The receptors originated from a man aged 18 to 30 with type 1 diabetes. CDR3s include the opening cysteine and the closing phenylalanine or tryptophan. A D gene is named only where the DNA matches it firmly. For some rows the clone size is stated as once, few or many, or as a class when expanded; others skip it.

d_gene	v_gene	j_gene	abundance	CDR3aa	CDR3nt
TRBD1	TRBV4-1	TRBJ2-6	.	CASSLPTGISGANVLTF	TGCGCCAGCAGCCTCCCGACAGGGATCTCTGGGGCCAACGTCCTGACTTTC
.	TRBV9	TRBJ2-3	.	CASSVGGLNTDTQYF	TGTGCCAGCAGCGTAGGTGGACTCAACACAGATACGCAGTATTTT
.	TRBV19	TRBJ2-5	few	CASTGWGQETQYF	TGTGCCAGCACAGGTTGGGGACAAGAGACCCAGTACTTC
.	TRBV28	TRBJ2-2	.	CASSLRLGQGDRTGELFF	TGTGCCAGCAGTTTAAGGCTGGGGCAGGGCGATAGAACCGGGGAGCTGTTTTTT
.	TRBV4-1	TRBJ1-5	.	CASSQGGGSQPQHF	TGCGCCAGCAGCCAAGGGGGGGGCAGTCAGCCCCAGCATTTT
TRBD1	TRBV9	TRBJ2-3	.	CASSVAGTGVTDTQYF	TGTGCCAGCAGCGTAGCCGGGACAGGGGTCACAGATACGCAGTATTTT
.	TRBV15	TRBJ2-7	few	CATSRDDREGEQYF	TGTGCCACCAGCAGAGACGACAGGGAGGGCGAGCAGTACTTC
.	TRBV19	TRBJ2-7	.	CASSSGSGGEQYF	TGTGCCAGTAGTAGTGGATCTGGAGGGGAGCAGTACTTC
.	TRBV28	TRBJ1-6	.	CASTPLGGSYNSPLHF	TGTGCCAGCACCCCCCTTGGGGGCTCCTATAATTCACCCCTCCACTTT
.	TRBV5-1	TRBJ2-5	.	CASSPDSFQETQYF	TGCGCCAGCAGCCCTGACTCATTCCAAGAGACCCAGTACTTC
TRBD2	TRBV5-6	TRBJ2-1	.	CASSRRGAYNEQFF	TGTGCCAGCAGTAGGCGGGGGGCCTACAATGAGCAGTTCTTC
.	TRBV7-2	TRBJ2-3	few	CASSLFGPRGTDTQYF	TGTGCCAGCAGCCTATTCGGACCTCGGGGCACAGATACGCAGTATTTT
.	TRBV7-2	TRBJ2-5	.	CASSLRELTQYF	TGTGCCAGCAGCTTAAGGGAGCTGACCCAGTACTTC
.	TRBV5-1	TRBJ1-4	few	CASSSDSENEKLFF	TGCGCCAGCAGTTCGGACAGCGAGAATGAAAAACTGTTTTTT
.	TRBV11-2	TRBJ2-5	.	CASATQETQYF	TGTGCCAGTGCGACCCAAGAGACCCAGTACTTC
.	TRBV7-2	TRBJ2-3	.	CASTPMGSTDTQYF	TGTGCCAGCACCCCAATGGGCTCCACAGATACGCAGTATTTT
TRBD2	TRBV6-6	TRBJ2-5	.	CASSFPAGGETQYF	TGTGCCAGCAGTTTCCCAGCGGGGGGGGAGACCCAGTACTTC
.	TRBV7-9	TRBJ1-2	.	CASSSRQDQDYTF	TGTGCCAGCAGCTCAAGACAGGACCAAGACTACACCTTC
TRBD1	TRBV11-3	TRBJ1-1	.	CASSRQGLERTEAFF	TGTGCCAGCAGTCGACAGGGCCTCGAGAGGACTGAAGCTTTCTTT
.	TRBV6-6	TRBJ2-3	few	CASTRERSQYF	TGTGCCAGCACCCGAGAGAGATCGCAGTATTTT
.	TRBV11-2	TRBJ1-4	.	CASSRVWANEKLFF	TGTGCCAGCAGCCGGGTGTGGGCTAATGAAAAACTGTTTTTT
TRBD1	TRBV5-1	TRBJ2-3	few	CASSRRDRGADTQYF	TGCGCCAGCAGCCGCCGGGACAGGGGAGCAGATACGCAGTATTTT
.	TRBV5-4	TRBJ1-1	few	CASARGMNTEAFF	TGTGCCAGCGCCCGCGGCATGAACACTGAAGCTTTCTTT
TRBD2	TRBV7-2	TRBJ2-5	.	CASSLVLAGGRETQYF	TGTGCCAGCAGCTTAGTGCTAGCGGGAGGGCGAGAGACCCAGTACTTC
.	TRBV7-2	TRBJ2-5	.	CASSLVEGGQEAKTQYF	TGTGCCAGCAGCTTAGTTGAGGGAGGTCAGGAGGCAAAGACCCAGTACTTC
TRBD2	TRBV5-4	TRBJ2-1	few	CASSFGLAGGPMNEQFF	TGTGCCAGCAGCTTCGGACTAGCGGGAGGGCCGATGAATGAGCAGTTCTTC
.	TRBV30	TRBJ1-3	few	CAWSRQTSGNTIYF	TGTGCCTGGAGCCGACAGACCTCTGGAAACACCATATATTTT
.	TRBV9	TRBJ2-1	few	CASSVGGGYNEQFF	TGTGCCAGCAGCGTAGGGGGCGGCTACAATGAGCAGTTCTTC
.	TRBV5-4	TRBJ2-7	.	CASSLGQGEGSNEQYF	TGTGCCAGCAGCTTGGGGCAGGGGGAGGGCAGCAACGAGCAGTACTTC
TRBD1	TRBV18	TRBJ2-7	.	CASSPERDRVGEQYF	TGTGCCAGCTCACCCGAGAGGGACAGGGTCGGCGAGCAGTACTTC
.	TRBV18	TRBJ1-5	.	CASSPAGGRARDQPQHF	TGTGCCAGCTCACCGGCGGGGGGCAGGGCGAGGGATCAGCCCCAGCATTTT
TRBD1	TRBV9	TRBJ2-5	few	CASSAGQGKETQYF	TGTGCCAGCAGCGCAGGACAGGGAAAAGAGACCCAGTACTTC
.	TRBV18	TRBJ2-5	few	CASSGGPLETQYF	TGTGCCAGCTCGGGGGGACCACTAGAGACCCAGTACTTC
.	TRBV25-1	TRBJ1-6	few	CASSRDVNSPLHF	TGTGCCAGCAGCCGGGACGTTAATTCACCCCTCCACTTT
.	TRBV5-1	TRBJ1-5	few	CASSLVGLQPQHF	TGCGCCAGCAGCTTGGTTGGGCTTCAGCCCCAGCATTTT
.	TRBV30	TRBJ2-5	few	CAWSAGEKETQYF	TGTGCCTGGAGTGCCGGGGAGAAAGAGACCCAGTACTTC
TRBD1	TRBV28	TRBJ1-5	.	CASSLGGQLNQPQHF	TGTGCCAGCAGTTTAGGGGGACAGCTAAATCAGCCCCAGCATTTT
.	TRBV30	TRBJ2-7	.	CASKTGTEQYF	TGTGCCTCTAAAACAGGGACCGAGCAGTACTTC
TRBD1	TRBV30	TRBJ2-1	few	CAWRPLGGQGPNEQFF	TGTGCCTGGAGGCCACTGGGGGGACAGGGACCCAATGAGCAGTTCTTC
.	TRBV18	TRBJ1-1	.	CASSPRGVKGYTEAFF	TGTGCCAGCTCACCCCGGGGTGTGAAAGGGTACACTGAAGCTTTCTTT
.	TRBV7-8	TRBJ1-2	.	CASSPAAWSDYGYTF	TGTGCCAGCAGCCCTGCGGCGTGGAGCGACTATGGCTACACCTTC
.	TRBV19	TRBJ2-7	.	CASSTLPSGPSEQYF	TGTGCCAGTAGCACATTACCCTCGGGCCCCTCCGAGCAGTACTTC
TRBD1	TRBV15	TRBJ1-2	.	CATSRVRTGEKDGYTF	TGTGCCACCAGCAGAGTTCGGACAGGGGAGAAAGATGGCTACACCTTC
.	TRBV7-8	TRBJ2-1	few	CASSLALGPNPYNEQFF	TGTGCCAGCAGCTTAGCGCTCGGGCCAAATCCCTACAATGAGCAGTTCTTC